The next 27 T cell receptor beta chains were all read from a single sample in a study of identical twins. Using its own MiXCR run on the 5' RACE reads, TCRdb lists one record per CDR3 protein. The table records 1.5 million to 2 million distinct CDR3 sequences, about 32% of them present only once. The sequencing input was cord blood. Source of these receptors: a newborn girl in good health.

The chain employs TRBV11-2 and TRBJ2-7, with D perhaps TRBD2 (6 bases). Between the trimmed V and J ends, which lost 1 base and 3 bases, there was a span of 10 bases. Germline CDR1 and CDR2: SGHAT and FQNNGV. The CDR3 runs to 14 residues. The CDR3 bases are TGTGCCAGCAGCTTAGTAAAGCGGGTCTACGAGCAGTACTTC. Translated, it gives CASSLVKRVYEQYF.

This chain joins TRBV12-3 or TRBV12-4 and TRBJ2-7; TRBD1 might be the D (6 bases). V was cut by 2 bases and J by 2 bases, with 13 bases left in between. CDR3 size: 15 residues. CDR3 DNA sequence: TGTGCCAGCAGTTTATCCGGACAGTTTCCCTACGAGCAGTACTTC. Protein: CASSLSGQFPYEQYF.

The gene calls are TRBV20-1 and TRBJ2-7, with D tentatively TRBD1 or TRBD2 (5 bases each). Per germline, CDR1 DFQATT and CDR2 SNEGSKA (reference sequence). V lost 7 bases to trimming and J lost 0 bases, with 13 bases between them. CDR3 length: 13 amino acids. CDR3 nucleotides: TGCAGTGTCCCGGGACCTCCCTCCTACGAGCAGTACTTC. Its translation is CSVPGPPSYEQYF.

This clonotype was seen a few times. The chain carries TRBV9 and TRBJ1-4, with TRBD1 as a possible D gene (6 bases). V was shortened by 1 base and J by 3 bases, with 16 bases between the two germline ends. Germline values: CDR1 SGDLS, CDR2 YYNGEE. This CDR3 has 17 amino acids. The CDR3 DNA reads TGTGCCAGCAGCGTAACCCCGGGGGGGCCTTCTAATGAAAAACTGTTTTTT. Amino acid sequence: CASSVTPGGPSNEKLFF.

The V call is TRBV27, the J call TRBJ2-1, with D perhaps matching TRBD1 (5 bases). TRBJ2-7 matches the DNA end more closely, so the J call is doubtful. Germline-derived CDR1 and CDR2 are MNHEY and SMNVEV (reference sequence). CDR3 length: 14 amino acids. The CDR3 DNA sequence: TGTGCCAGCTCAGGGTTCTACTCCTACAATGAGCAGTACTTC. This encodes CASSGFYSYNEQYF.

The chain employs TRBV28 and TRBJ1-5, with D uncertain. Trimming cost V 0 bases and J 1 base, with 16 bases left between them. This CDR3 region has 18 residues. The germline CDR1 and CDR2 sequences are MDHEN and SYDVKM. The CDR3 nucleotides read TGTGCCAGCAGTTTATGGAATCACCGATATGGGAGCAATCAGCCCCAGCATTTT. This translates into CASSLWNHRYGSNQPQHF.

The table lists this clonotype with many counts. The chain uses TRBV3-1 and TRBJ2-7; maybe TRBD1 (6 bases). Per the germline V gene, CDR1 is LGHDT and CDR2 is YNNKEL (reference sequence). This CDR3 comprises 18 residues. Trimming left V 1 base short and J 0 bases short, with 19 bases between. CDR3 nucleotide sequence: TGTGCCAGCAGCCAAGTCGTTCACAGGGCAGGGGACTCCTACGAGCAGTACTTC. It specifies CASSQVVHRAGDSYEQYF.

The CDR3 coding sequence is TGCAGTGCTAGAGTTGGTGCCCTCTTCGAGCAGTACTTC. Translation: CSARVGALFEQYF. This chain links TRBV20-1 with TRBJ2-7; D gene unclear. Per the germline V gene, CDR1 is DFQATT and CDR2 is SNEGSKA (reference sequence). V was pared by 1 base and J by 6 bases, with 13 bases between. CDR3 length: 13 amino acids.

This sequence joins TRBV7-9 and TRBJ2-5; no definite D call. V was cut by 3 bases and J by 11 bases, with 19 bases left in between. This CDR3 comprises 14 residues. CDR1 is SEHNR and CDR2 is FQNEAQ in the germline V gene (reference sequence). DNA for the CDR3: TGTGCCAGCAGCTTCGTCGGGCCTTACAATGAGCAGTACTTC. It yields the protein CASSFVGPYNEQYF.

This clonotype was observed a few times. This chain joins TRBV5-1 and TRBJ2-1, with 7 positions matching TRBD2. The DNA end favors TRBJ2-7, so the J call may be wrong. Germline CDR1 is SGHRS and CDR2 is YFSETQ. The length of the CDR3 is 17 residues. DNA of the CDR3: TGCGCCAGCAGTAAAGGGACTACCTACCTCTCCTACAATGAGCAGTACTTC. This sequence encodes CASSKGTTYLSYNEQYF.

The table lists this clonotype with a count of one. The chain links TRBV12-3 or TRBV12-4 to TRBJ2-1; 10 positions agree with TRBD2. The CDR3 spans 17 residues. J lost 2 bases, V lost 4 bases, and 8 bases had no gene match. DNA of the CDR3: TGTGCCAGCAGTTCCTCTAGCGGGAGAATGCCCTACAATGAGCAGTTCTTC. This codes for CASSSSSGRMPYNEQFF.

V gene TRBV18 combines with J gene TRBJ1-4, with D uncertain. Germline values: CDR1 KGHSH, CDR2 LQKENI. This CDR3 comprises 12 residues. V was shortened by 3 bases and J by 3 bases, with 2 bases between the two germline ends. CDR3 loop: CASSPSNEKLFF. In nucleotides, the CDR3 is TGTGCCAGCTCACCGTCTAATGAAAAACTGTTTTTT.

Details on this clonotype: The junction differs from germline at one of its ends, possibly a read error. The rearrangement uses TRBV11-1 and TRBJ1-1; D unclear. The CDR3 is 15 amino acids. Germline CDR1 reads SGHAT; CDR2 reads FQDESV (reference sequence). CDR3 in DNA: TGTGCCAGCAGCTTACCGGGCCAGTTCAGCGCTGAAGTTTTCTTT. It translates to CASSLPGQFSAEVFF.

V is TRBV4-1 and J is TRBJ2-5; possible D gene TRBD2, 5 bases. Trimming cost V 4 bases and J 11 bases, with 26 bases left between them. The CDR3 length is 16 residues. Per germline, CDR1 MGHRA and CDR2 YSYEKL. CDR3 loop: CASSPPQAASRNEQYF. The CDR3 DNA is TGCGCCAGCAGCCCCCCCCAAGCGGCCAGTAGGAATGAGCAGTACTTC.

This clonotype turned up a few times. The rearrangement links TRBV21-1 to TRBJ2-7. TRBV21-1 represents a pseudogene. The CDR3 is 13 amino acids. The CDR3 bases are TGTGCCAGCAGCAAACATGTAGGGTCCGAGCAGTACTTC. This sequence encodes CASSKHVGSEQYF.

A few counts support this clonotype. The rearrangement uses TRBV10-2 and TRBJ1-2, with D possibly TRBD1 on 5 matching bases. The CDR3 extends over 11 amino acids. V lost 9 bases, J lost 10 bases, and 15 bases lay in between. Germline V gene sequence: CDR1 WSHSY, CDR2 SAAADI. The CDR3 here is CARKFQGHYTF. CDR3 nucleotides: TGCGCCAGAAAATTCCAGGGCCACTACACCTTC.

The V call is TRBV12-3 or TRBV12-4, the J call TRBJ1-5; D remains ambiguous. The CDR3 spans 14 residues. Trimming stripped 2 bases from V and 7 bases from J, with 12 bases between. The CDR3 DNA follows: TGTGCCAGCAGTTTATCTTCTCGGGTCCAGCCCCAGCATTTT. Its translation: CASSLSSRVQPQHF.

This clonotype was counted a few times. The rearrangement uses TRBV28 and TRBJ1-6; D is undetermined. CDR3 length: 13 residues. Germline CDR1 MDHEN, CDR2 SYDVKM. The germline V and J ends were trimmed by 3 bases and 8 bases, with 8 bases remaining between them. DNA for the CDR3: TGTGCCAGCAGTTTGTATGGTGATTCACCCCTCCACTTT. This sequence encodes CASSLYGDSPLHF.

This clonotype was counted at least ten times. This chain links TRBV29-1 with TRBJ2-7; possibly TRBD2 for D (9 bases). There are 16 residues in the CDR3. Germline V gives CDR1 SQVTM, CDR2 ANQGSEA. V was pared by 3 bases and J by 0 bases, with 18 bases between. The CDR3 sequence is CSVDTGGSGSSYEQYF. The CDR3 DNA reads TGCAGCGTTGACACAGGGGGTAGCGGGAGCTCCTACGAGCAGTACTTC.

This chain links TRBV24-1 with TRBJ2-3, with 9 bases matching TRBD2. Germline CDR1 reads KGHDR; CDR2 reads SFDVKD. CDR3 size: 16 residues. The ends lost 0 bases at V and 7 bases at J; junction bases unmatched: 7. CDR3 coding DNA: TGTGCCACCAGTGATTTGGCTGCGGGAGGGCGGAATACGCAGTATTTT. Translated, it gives CATSDLAAGGRNTQYF.

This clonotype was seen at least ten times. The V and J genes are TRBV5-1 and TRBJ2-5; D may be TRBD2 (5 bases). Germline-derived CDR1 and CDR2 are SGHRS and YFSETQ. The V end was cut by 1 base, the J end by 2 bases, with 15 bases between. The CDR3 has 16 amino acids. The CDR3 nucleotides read TGCGCCAGCAGCTTGAGTAAAAGAGCGGAGCAAGAGACCCAGTACTTC. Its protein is CASSLSKRAEQETQYF. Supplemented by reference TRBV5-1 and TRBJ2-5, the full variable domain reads KAGVTQTPRYLIKTRGQQVTLSCSPISGHRSVSWYQQTPGQGLQFLFEYFSETQRNKGNFPGRFSGRQFSNSRSEMNVSTLELGDSALYLCASSLSKRAEQETQYFGPGTRLLVL.

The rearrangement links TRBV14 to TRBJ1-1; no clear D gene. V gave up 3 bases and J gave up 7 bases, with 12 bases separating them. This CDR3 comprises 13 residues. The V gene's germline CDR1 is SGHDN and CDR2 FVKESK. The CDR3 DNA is TGTGCCAGCAGCCAGAATTTCCCTCGTGAAGCTTTCTTT. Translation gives CASSQNFPREAFF.

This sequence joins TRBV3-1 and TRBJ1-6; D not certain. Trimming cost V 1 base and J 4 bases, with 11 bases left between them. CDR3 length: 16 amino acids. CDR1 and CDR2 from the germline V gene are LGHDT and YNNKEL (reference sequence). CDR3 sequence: CASSQGPDGYNSPLHF. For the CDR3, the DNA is TGTGCCAGCAGCCAAGGCCCGGACGGTTATAATTCACCCCTCCACTTT.

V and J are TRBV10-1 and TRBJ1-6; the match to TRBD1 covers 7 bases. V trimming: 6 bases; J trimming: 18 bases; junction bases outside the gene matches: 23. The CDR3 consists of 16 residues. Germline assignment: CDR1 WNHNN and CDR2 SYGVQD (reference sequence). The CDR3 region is CASRGLNGTEKFTPHF. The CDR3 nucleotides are TGCGCCAGCAGAGGACTGAACGGGACAGAAAAATTCACCCCCCACTTT.

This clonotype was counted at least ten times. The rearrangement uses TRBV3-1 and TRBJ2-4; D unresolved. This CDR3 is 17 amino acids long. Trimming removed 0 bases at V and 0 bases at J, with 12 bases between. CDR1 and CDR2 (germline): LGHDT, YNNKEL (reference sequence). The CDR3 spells CASSQEAGLLAKNIQYF. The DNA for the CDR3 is TGTGCCAGCAGCCAAGAGGCCGGGCTTCTAGCCAAAAACATTCAGTACTTC. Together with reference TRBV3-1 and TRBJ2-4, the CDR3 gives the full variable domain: DTAVSQTPKYLVTQMGNDKSIKCEQNLGHDTMYWYKQDSKKFLKIMFSYNNKELIINETVPNRFSPKSPDKAHLNLHINSLELGDSAVYFCASSQEAGLLAKNIQYFGAGTRLSVL.

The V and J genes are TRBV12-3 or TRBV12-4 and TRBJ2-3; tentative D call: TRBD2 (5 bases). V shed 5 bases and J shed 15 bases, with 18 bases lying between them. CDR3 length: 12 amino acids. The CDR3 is CASSVRGDVQYF. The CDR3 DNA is TGTGCCAGCAGTGTCCGGGGAGATGTGCAATATTTT.

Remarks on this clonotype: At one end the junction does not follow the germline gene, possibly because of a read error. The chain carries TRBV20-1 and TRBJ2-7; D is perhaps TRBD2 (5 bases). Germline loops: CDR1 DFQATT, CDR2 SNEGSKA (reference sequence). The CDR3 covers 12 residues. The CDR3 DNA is TGCAGTACTAGAAGCTTCGGGTACGAGCAGTACTTC. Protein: CSTRSFGYEQYF.